One sample yielded the 6 T cell receptor beta chains listed below, sequenced in a study of T cell responses to AZD1222 COVID-19 vaccine. Assay: immunoSEQ multiplex PCR; the TCRdb copy retains only in-frame clones and omits some. The sample has 99,000 or so clones, 89% seen once. Source: peripheral blood, taken on day 0 of AZD1222 vaccination. Source of these receptors: an adult in good health.

The chain recombines TRBV29-1 with TRBJ2-7; D gene unclear. V was shortened by 6 bases and J by 2 bases, with 17 bases between the two germline ends. The CDR3 spans 14 residues. In germline, CDR1 is SQVTM, CDR2 ANQGSEA. CDR3 nucleotides: TGCAGCGTCAAGGACGGGTCTTTAGCCTACGAGCAGTACTTC. This gives the protein CSVKDGSLAYEQYF.

The chain is built from TRBV21-1 and TRBJ1-5; TRBD1, the D gene given by the table, was not confirmed from the DNA. TRBV21-1 is a recognized pseudogene. The CDR3 length is 16 residues. CDR3 nucleotide sequence: TGTGCCAGCAGCAACCCGACAGGGGGCGGCAATCAGCCCCAGCATTTT. Amino acids: CASSNPTGGGNQPQHF.

CDR3: CASSFIYEQYF. In DNA, the CDR3 is TGTGCCAGCAGTTTTATCTACGAGCAGTACTTC. The chain links TRBV27 to TRBJ2-7; D unresolved. This CDR3 spans 11 amino acids. The germline CDR1 and CDR2 sequences are MNHEY and SMNVEV (reference sequence). With 3 bases removed from V and 3 bases from J, the gap between germline ends came to 3 bases.

The chain uses TRBV19 and TRBJ1-5; 9 bases match TRBD1. There are 16 residues in the CDR3. From germline, CDR1 is LNHDA and CDR2 SQIVND (reference sequence). After removal of 4 bases from V and 1 base from J, the junction contained 5 bases not matched to a gene. CDR3 nucleotide sequence: TGTGCCAGTAGTAGAAGGGGACAGGGCAGCAATCAGCCCCAGCATTTT. Protein: CASSRRGQGSNQPQHF.

The CDR3 nucleotides read TGTGCCAGCAGCCCCAAGGCCTTAACTGCCTCCCGAGATCAGGGGACCGCCCTCAATGAGCAGTTCTTC. Its protein is CASSPKALTASRDQGTALNEQFF. The chain combines TRBV7-8 with TRBJ2-1; D is perhaps TRBD1 (6 bases). The CDR3 loop spans 23 amino acids. Germline loops: CDR1 SGHVS, CDR2 FQNEAQ. The ends were cut back, 5 bases at V and 6 bases at J, with 41 bases in the middle. Using reference TRBV7-8 and TRBJ2-1 for the parts outside the CDR3, the full variable domain is GAGVSQSPRYKVAKRGQDVALRCDPISGHVSLFWYQQALGQGPEFLTYFQNEAQLDKSGLPSDRFFAERPEGSVSTLKIQRTQQEDSAVYLCASSPKALTASRDQGTALNEQFFGPGTRLTVL.

The chain couples TRBV6-1 to TRBJ2-1, with D perhaps matching TRBD2 (6 bases). This CDR3 spans 17 amino acids. V gave up 2 bases and J gave up 0 bases, with 14 bases separating them. Germline loops: CDR1 MNHNS, CDR2 SASEGT. CDR3 in amino acids: CASSEHPAGGSYNEQFF. The CDR3 coding sequence is TGTGCCAGCAGTGAACACCCCGCCGGGGGCTCCTACAATGAGCAGTTCTTC.